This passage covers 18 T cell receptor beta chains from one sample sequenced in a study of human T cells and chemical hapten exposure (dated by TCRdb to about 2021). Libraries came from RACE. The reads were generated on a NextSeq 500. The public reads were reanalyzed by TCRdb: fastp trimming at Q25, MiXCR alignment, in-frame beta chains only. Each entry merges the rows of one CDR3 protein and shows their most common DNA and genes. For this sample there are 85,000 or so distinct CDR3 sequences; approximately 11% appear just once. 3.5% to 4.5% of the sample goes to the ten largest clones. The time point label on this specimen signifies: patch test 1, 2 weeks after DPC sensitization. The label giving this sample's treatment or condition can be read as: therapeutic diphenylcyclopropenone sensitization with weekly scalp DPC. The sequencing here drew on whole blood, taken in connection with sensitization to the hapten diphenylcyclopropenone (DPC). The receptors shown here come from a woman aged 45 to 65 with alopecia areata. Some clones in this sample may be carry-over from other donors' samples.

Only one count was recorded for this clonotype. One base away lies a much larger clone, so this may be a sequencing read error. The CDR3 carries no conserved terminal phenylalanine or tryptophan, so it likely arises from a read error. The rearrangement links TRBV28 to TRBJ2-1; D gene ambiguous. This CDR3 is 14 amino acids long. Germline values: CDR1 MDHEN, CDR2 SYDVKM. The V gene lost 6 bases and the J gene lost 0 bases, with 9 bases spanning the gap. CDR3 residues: CASSRSFSYNEQFS. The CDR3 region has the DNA TGTGCCAGCAGCCGGTCGTTCTCCTACAATGAGCAGTTCTCC.

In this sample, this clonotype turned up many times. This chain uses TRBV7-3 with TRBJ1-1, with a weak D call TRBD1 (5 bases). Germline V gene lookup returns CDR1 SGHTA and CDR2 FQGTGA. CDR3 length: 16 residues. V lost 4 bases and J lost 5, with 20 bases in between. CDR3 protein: CASSSEGLVRGTEAFF. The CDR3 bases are TGTGCCAGCAGCTCCGAGGGCCTAGTTAGGGGAACTGAAGCTTTCTTT.

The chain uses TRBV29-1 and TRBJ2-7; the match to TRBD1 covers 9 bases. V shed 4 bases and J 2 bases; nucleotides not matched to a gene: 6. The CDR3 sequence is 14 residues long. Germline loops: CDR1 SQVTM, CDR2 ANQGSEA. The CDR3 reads CSVGIRTGAYEQYF. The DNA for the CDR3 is TGCAGCGTTGGTATTAGGACAGGGGCCTACGAGCAGTACTTC.

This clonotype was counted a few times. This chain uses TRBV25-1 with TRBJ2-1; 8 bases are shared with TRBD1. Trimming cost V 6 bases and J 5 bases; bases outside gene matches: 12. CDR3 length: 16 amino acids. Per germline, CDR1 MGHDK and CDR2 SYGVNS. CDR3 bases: TGTGCCAGCAGACATGGGACAGGCCTTCGGAACAATGAGCAGTTCTTC. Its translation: CASRHGTGLRNNEQFF.

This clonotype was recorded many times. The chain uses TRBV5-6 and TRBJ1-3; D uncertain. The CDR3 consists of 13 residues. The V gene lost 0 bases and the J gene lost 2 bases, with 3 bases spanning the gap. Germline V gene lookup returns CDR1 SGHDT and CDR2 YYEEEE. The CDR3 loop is CASSLGAGNTIYF. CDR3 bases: TGTGCCAGCAGCTTGGGGGCTGGAAACACCATATATTTT.

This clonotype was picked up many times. The CDR3 nucleotides are TGTGCCAGCAGTTACTCGACACCCCTCCAGAAGCAGTACTTC. Amino acids: CASSYSTPLQKQYF. The chain carries TRBV6-5 and TRBJ2-7; D is unresolved. The V end was cut by 0 bases, the J end by 8 bases, with 14 bases between. This CDR3 is built from 14 residues. The germline gives CDR1 MNHEY, CDR2 SVGAGI.

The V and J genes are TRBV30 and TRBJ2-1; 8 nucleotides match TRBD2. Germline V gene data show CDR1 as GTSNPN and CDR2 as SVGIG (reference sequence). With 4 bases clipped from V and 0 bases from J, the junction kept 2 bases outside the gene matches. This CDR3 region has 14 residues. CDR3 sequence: CAWNRGGSYNEQFF. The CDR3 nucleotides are TGTGCCTGGAACCGGGGGGGCTCCTACAATGAGCAGTTCTTC.

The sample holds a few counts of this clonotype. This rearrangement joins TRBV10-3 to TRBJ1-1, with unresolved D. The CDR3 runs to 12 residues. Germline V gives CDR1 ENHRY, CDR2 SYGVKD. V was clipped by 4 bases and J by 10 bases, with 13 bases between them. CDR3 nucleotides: TGTGCCATCAGTGGAAAACCCGGCGGAGCTTTCTTT. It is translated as CAISGKPGGAFF.

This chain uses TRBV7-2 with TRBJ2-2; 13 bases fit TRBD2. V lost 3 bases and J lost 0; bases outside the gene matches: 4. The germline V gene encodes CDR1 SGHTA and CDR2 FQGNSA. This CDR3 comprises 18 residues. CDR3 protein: CASSFYGLAGANTGELFF. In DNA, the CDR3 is TGTGCCAGCAGCTTCTACGGACTAGCGGGGGCGAACACCGGGGAGCTGTTTTTT.

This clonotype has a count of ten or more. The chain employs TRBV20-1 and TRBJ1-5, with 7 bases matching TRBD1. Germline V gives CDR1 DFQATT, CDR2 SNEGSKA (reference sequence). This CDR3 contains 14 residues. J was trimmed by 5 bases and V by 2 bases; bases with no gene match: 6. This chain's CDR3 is CSARPDRADQPQHF. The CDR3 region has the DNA TGCAGTGCTAGACCCGACAGGGCGGATCAGCCCCAGCATTTT.

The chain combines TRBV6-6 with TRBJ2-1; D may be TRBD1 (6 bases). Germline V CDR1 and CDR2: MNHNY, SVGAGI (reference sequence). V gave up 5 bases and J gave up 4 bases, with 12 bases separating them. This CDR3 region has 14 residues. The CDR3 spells CASSPGGQYNEQFF. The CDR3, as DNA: TGTGCCAGCAGTCCTGGGGGCCAATACAATGAGCAGTTCTTC.

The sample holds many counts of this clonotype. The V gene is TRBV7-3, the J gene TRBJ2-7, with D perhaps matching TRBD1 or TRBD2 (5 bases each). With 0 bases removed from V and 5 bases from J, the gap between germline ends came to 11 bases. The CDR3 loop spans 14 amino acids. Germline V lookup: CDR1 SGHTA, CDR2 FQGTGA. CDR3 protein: CASSLTGEFHEQYF. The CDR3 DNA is TGTGCCAGCAGCTTAACAGGGGAGTTTCACGAGCAGTACTTC.

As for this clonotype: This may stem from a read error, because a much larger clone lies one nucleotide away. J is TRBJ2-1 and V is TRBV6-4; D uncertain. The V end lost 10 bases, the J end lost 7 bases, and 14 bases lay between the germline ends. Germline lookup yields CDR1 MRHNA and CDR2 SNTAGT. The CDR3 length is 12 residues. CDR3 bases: TGTGCCAACAACCCGACCGAAAATGAGCAGTTCTTC. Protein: CANNPTENEQFF.

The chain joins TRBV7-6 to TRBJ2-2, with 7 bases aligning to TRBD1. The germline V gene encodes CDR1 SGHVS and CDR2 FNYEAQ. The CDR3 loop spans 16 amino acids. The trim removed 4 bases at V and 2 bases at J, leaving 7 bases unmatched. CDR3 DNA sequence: TGTGCCAGCAGCTATCTGACAGGGCCAAACACCGGGGAGCTGTTTTTT. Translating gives CASSYLTGPNTGELFF.

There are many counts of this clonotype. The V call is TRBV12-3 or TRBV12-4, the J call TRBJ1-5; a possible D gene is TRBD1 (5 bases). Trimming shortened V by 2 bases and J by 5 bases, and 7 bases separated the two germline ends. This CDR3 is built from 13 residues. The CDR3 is CASSLTQDQPQHF. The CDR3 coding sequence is TGTGCCAGCAGTTTAACACAGGATCAGCCCCAGCATTTT.

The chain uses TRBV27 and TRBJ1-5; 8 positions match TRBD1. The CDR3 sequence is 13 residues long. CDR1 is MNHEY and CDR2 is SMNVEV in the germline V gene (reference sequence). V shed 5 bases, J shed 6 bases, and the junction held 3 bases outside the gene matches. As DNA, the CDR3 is TGTGCCAGCAGTATAACAGGGGGTCAGCCCCAGCATTTT. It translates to CASSITGGQPQHF.

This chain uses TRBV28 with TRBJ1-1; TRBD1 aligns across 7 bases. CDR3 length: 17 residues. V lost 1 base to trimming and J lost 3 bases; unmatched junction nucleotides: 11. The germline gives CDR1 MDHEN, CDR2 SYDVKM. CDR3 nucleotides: TGTGCCAGCAGTTTATTACAGGGGACGGCGGTGGACACTGAAGCTTTCTTT. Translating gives CASSLLQGTAVDTEAFF.

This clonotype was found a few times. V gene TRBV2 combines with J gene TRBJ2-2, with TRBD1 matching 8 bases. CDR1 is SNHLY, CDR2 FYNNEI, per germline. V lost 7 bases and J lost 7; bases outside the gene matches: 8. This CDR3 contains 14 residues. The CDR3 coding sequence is TGTGCCAGCAAGAGAGGACAGGGAATCGGGGAGCTGTTTTTT. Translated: CASKRGQGIGELFF. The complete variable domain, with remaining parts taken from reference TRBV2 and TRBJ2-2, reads EPEVTQTPSHQVTQMGQEVILRCVPISNHLYFYWYRQILGQKVEFLVSFYNNEISEKSEIFDDQFSVERPDGSNFTLKIRSTKLEDSAMYFCASKRGQGIGELFFGEGSRLTVL.